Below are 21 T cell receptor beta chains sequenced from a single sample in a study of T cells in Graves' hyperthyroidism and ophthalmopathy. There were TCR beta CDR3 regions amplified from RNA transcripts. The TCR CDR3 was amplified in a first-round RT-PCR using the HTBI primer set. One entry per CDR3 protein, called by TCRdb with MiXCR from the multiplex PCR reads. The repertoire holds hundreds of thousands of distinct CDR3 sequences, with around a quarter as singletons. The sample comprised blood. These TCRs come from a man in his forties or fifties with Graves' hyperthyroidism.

Here the CDR3 DNA reads TGTGCCAGCAGCCAAGATAGGACAGGCCGGAGCTCCTACGAGCAGTACTTC. It is translated as CASSQDRTGRSSYEQYF. The chain couples TRBV14 to TRBJ2-7; 7 nucleotides match TRBD1. Germline values: CDR1 SGHDN, CDR2 FVKESK. V was pared by 0 bases and J by 0 bases, with 8 bases of the junction left unmatched. This CDR3 region has 17 residues. The full variable domain, rest sourced from reference TRBV14 and TRBJ2-7, is EAGVTQFPSHSVIEKGQTVTLRCDPISGHDNLYWYRRVMGKEIKFLLHFVKESKQDESGMPNNRFLAERTGGTYSTLKVQPAELEDSGVYFCASSQDRTGRSSYEQYFGPGTRLTVT.

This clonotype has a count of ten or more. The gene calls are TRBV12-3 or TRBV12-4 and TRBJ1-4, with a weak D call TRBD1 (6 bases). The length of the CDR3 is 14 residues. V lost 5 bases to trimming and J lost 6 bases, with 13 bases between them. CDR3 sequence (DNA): TGTGCCAGCAGTATGTACAGGGCGGATGAAAAACTGTTTTTT. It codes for CASSMYRADEKLFF.

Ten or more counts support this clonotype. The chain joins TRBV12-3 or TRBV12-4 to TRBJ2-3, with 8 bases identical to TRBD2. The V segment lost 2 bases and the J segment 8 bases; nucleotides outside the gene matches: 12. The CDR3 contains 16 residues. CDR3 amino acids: CASSLSGGTSMGTQYF. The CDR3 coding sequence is TGTGCCAGCAGTTTATCGGGGGGGACCAGTATGGGTACGCAGTATTTT.

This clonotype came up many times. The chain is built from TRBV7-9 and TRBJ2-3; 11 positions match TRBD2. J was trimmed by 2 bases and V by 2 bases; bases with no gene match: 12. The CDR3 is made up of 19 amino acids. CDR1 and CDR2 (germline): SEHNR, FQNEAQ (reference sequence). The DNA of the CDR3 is TGTGCCAGCAGCTTACCCAGGACTAGCGGGCACTCACTCACAGATACGCAGTATTTT. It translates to CASSLPRTSGHSLTDTQYF. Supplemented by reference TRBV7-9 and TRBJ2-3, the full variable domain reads DTGVSQNPRHKITKRGQNVTFRCDPISEHNRLYWYRQTLGQGPEFLTYFQNEAQLEKSRLLSDRFSAERPKGSFSTLEIQRTEQGDSAMYLCASSLPRTSGHSLTDTQYFGPGTRLTVL.

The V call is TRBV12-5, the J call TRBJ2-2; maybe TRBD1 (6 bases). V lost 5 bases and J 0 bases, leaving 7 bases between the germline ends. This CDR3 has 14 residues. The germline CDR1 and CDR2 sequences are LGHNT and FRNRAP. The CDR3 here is CASGRQANTGELFF. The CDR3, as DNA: TGTGCTAGTGGTCGACAGGCGAACACCGGGGAGCTGTTTTTT.

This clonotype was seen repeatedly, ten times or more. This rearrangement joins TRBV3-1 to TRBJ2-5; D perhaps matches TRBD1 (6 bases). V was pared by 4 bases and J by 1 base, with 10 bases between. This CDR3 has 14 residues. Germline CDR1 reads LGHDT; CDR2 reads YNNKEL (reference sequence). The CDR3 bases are TGTGCCAGCAGCCCACGCAGGGGCCAAGAGACCCAGTACTTC. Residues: CASSPRRGQETQYF.

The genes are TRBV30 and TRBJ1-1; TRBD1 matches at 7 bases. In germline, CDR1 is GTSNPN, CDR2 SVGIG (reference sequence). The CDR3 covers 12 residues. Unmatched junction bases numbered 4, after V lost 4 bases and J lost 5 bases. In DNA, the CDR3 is TGTGCCTGGACAGGGGGAAGAACTGAAGCTTTCTTT. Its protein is CAWTGGRTEAFF.

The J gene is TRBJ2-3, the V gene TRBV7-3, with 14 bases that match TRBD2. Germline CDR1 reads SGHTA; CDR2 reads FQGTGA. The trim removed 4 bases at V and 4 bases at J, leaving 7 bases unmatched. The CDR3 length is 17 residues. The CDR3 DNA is TGTGCCAGCAGCTCCGACGCGGGACTAGCGGGAGCAGATACGCAGTATTTT. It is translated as CASSSDAGLAGADTQYF.

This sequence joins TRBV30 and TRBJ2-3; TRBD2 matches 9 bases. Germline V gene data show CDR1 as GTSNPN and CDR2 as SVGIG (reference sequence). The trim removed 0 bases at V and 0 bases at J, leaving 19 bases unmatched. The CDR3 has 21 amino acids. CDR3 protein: CAWSVGPQWAGGPYSTDTQYF. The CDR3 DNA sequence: TGTGCCTGGAGTGTAGGCCCCCAATGGGCGGGAGGGCCTTATAGCACAGATACGCAGTATTTT.

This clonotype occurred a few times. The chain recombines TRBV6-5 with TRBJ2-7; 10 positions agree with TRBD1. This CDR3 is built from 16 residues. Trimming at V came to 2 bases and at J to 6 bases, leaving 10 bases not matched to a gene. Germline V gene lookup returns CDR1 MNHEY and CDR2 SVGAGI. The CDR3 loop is CASSYALPGQGIEQYF. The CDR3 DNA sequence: TGTGCCAGCAGTTACGCCCTCCCGGGACAGGGGATCGAGCAGTACTTC.

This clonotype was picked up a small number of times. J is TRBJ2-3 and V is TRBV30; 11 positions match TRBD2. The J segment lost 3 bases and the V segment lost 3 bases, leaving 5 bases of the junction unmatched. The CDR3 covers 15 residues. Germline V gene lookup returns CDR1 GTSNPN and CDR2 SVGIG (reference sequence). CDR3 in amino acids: CAWSGLAGGTDTQYF. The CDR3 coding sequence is TGTGCCTGGAGCGGATTAGCGGGAGGGACAGATACGCAGTATTTT.

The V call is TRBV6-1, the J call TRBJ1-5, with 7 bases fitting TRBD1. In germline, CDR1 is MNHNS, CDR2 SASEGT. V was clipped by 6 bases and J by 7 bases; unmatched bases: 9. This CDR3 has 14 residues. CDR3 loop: CASREKTGQQPQHF. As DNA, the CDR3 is TGTGCCAGCAGAGAAAAGACAGGGCAACAGCCCCAGCATTTT.

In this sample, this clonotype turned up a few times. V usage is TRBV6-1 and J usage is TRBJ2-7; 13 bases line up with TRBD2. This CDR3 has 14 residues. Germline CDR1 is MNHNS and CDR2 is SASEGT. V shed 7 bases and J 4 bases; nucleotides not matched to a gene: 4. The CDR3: CASTWGLAGYEQYF. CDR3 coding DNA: TGTGCCAGCACCTGGGGACTAGCGGGGTACGAGCAGTACTTC.

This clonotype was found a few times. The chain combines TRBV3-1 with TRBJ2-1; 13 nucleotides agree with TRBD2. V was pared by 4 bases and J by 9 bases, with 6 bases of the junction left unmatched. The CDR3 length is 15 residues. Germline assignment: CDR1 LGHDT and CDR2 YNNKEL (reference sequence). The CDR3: CASSRTSGREVEQFF. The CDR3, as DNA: TGTGCCAGCAGCCGGACTAGCGGGAGAGAAGTTGAGCAGTTCTTC.

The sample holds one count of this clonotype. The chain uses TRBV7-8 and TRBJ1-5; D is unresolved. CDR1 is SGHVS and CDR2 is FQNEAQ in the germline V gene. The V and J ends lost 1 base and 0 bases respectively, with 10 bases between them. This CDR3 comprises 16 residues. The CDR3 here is CASSLVGSYSNQPQHF. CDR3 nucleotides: TGTGCCAGCAGCTTAGTGGGCAGCTATAGCAATCAGCCCCAGCATTTT.

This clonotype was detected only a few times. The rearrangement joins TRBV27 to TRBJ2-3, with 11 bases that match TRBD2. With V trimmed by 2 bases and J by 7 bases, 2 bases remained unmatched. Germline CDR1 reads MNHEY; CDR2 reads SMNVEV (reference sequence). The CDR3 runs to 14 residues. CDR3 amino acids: CASSLTSGSYTQYF. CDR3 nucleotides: TGTGCCAGCAGTTTAACTAGCGGGAGTTATACGCAGTATTTT.

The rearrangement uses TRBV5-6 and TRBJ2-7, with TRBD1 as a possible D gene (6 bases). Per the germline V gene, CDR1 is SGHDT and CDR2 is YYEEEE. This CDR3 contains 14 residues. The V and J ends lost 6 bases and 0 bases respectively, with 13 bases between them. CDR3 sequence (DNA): TGTGCCAGCACCCTGGGACATCGCTCCTACGAGCAGTACTTC. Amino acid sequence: CASTLGHRSYEQYF.

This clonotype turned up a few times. The CDR3 region is CASHLSMGGYTF. The CDR3 region has the DNA TGTGCCAGCCATTTATCGATGGGTGGCTACACCTTC. The chain joins TRBV28 to TRBJ1-2; D is ambiguous. Germline-derived CDR1 and CDR2 are MDHEN and SYDVKM. V was pared by 8 bases and J by 7 bases, with 14 bases between. The CDR3 consists of 12 residues.

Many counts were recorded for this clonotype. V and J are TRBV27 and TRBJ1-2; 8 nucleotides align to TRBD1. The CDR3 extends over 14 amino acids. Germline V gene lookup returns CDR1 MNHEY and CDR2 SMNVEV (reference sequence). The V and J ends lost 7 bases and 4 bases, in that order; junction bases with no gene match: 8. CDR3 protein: CASNWDRTGYGYTF. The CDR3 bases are TGTGCCAGCAACTGGGACAGGACGGGCTATGGCTACACCTTC.

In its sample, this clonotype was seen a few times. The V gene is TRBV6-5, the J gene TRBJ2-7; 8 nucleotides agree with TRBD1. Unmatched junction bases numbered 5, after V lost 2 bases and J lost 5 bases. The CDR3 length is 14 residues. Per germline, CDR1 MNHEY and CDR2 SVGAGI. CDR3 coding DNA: TGTGCCAGCAGTTACCGCGGACAGGGCCACGAGCAGTACTTC. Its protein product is CASSYRGQGHEQYF.

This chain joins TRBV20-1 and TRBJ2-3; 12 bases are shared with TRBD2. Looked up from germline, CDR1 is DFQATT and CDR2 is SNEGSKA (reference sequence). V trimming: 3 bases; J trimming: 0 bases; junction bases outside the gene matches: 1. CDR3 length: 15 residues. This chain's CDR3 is CSARGLAGSTDTQYF. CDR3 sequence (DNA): TGCAGTGCTAGGGGACTAGCGGGTAGCACAGATACGCAGTATTTT.